This T cell receptor (beta chain) originates from a study of CD8+CD57+ T cells in acquired aplastic anemia. The overall study: DNA per sorted CD4+ or CD8+ sample ranged 0.2 to 27.4 ug, averaging about 2.9 ug. Study-wide findings and caveats: Common to patients and controls were 25 to 30 CD8+ CDR3 sequences. The CD8+ Simpson's diversity of patients and controls was not significantly different.

Patients who underwent sequencing had shown CD8+CD57+ cell expansion by flow cytometry. No therapy was given to patients before blood sampling. About this clonotype itself: Its antigen is undetermined.

CDR3 length equals 14 residues. Germline V gene data show CDR1 as DFQATT and CDR2 as SNEGSKA (reference sequence). V was clipped by 1 base and J by 3 bases, with 10 bases between them. CDR3 and TCR beta VDJ profiling relied on genomic DNA as the template. One entry per CDR3 protein results from TCRdb running MiXCR on the reads. The table shows 200,000 or so distinct CDR3 sequences, with around three fifths occurring only once. The clonotype comes from a human donor with aplastic anemia. The gene calls are TRBV20-1 and TRBJ1-5; D is uncertain. The sequenced material came from sorted CD4+, CD8+, or CD8+CD57+ T cells (not recorded which) from PBMCs. The CDR3 coding sequence is TGCAGTGCTAGAGGGACCAGTAACAATCAGCCCCAGCATTTT. Its protein product is CSARGTSNNQPQHF.